A selection of T cell receptor beta chains follows, all from one sample in a study of shared clonotypes between healthy human individuals. The table came from immunoSEQ multiplex PCR; TCRdb's copy has only in-frame clones and leaves some out. Among around 1,900,000 clones listed, about 94% were seen once. Sequences were obtained from naive CD8+ T cells from PBMCs. Receptor source: a man in his late teens or twenties in good health. Some clones in this sample may be carry-over from other donors' samples. The CDR3 runs from the conserved cysteine through the conserved F or W. The order of the fields is V gene, J gene, D gene, CDR3 length, CDR3 protein. The D gene is left open where the match is weak.

TRBV29-1	TRBJ2-1	TRBD2	14	CSVLLAGEYNEQFF
TRBV5-1	TRBJ1-1	-	13	CASSPILGTEAFF
TRBV7-9	TRBJ2-1	-	15	CASSLRPASYNEQFF
TRBV5-6	TRBJ2-1	TRBD2	15	CASSIGLAGINEQFF
TRBV6-6	TRBJ1-2	-	13	CASGTGTLYGYTF
TRBV7-8	TRBJ2-3	TRBD1	19	CASSHPGQGLPHFTDTQYF
TRBV30	TRBJ1-2	TRBD1	13	CAWRDRENYGYTF
TRBV28	TRBJ1-1	-	16	CASSLLGTGYNTEAFF
TRBV16	TRBJ2-7	-	12	CASSQSNGEQYF
TRBV7-9	TRBJ1-5	-	14	CASSYGASNQPQHF
TRBV7-9	-	TRBD1	12	CASSYTGDEQYF
TRBV7-9	TRBJ2-7	TRBD2	15	CAIQPFGGELGEQYF
TRBV29-1	TRBJ2-7	-	15	CSVVAGRISFYEQYF
TRBV27	TRBJ1-5	TRBD1	15	CASSFVGGKSQPQHF
TRBV5-1	TRBJ2-7	TRBD2	19	CASSLAPGTSGRAFGEQYF
TRBV19	TRBJ1-1	-	15	CASSPPRQVWTEAFF
TRBV28	TRBJ2-6	-	17	CASSLDIRDSGANVLTF
TRBV19	TRBJ1-2	-	14	CASSPGHFNYGYTF
TRBV27	TRBJ1-2	TRBD1	13	CASRDSSNYGYTF
TRBV28	TRBJ1-2	TRBD1	15	CASSFLMGQGSGYTF
TRBV2	TRBJ2-7	TRBD2	15	CASSEITSGGYEQYF
TRBV27	TRBJ1-1	-	11	CASRRGTEAFF
TRBV5-6	TRBJ2-7	-	14	CASSPSDGAGEQYF
TRBV30	TRBJ2-1	TRBD1	16	CAWVGQEVEVWNEQFF
TRBV7-8	TRBJ2-5	-	12	CASSFKGETQYF
TRBV28	TRBJ2-2	TRBD1	16	CASSTVGEQGFMELFF
TRBV27	TRBJ1-1	-	13	CASSFSMNTEAFF
TRBV27	TRBJ1-3	-	15	CASSLSGYSGNTIYF
TRBV5-4	TRBJ2-7	-	12	CASSSFSYEQYF
TRBV12-2	TRBJ2-5	-	16	CASRSSATSGRKTQYF
TRBV5-1	TRBJ1-5	-	15	CASSLWGNSNQPQHF
TRBV29-1	TRBJ1-1	-	15	CSVETAGAMNTEAFF
TRBV19	TRBJ2-7	TRBD2	14	CASRPTSGEYEQYF
TRBV6-5	TRBJ1-2	TRBD1	15	CASSTREGATYGYTF
TRBV28	TRBJ1-5	-	14	CASRADRYNQPQHF
TRBV5-6	TRBJ2-7	-	15	CASSPESTGSYEQYF
TRBV7-9	TRBJ2-3	TRBD2	18	CASSSGKLAGVYTDTQYF
TRBV6-5	TRBJ2-1	-	15	CATSTPRASHNEQFF
TRBV5-4	TRBJ1-2	-	13	CASSLGPNYGYTF
TRBV7-9	TRBJ1-2	-	14	CASSLLIPNYGYTF
TRBV11-2	TRBJ1-1	-	13	CASSLQGNTEAFF
TRBV27	TRBJ2-7	-	12	CASSPPRGEQYF
TRBV28	TRBJ1-5	-	15	CASSHGQFSNQPQHF
TRBV7-3	TRBJ2-2	-	13	CASRAGYTGELFF
TRBV25-1	TRBJ2-2	-	12	CASLSRPGELFF
TRBV9	TRBJ2-3	TRBD1	15	CASSPGTASTDTQYF
TRBV19	TRBJ2-5	-	14	CASSIDLEGETQYF